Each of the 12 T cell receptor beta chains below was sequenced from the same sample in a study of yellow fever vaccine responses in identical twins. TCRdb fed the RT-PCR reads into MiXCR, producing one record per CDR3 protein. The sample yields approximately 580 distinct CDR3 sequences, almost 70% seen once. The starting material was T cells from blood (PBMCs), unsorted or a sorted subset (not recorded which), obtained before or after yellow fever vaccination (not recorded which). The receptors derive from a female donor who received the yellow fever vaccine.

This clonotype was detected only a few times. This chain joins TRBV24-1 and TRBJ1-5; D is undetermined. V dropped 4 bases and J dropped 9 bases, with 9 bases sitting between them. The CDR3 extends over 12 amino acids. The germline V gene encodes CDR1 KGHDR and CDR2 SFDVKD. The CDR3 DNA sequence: TGTGCCACCAGTGACGTTTCGGGGCCCCAGCATTTT. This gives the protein CATSDVSGPQHF.

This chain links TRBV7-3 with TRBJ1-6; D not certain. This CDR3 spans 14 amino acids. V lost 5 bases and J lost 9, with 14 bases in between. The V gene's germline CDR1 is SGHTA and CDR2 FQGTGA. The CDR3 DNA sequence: TGTGCCAGCAGCCTACACACTGATGGTTCACCCCTCCACTTT. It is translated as CASSLHTDGSPLHF.

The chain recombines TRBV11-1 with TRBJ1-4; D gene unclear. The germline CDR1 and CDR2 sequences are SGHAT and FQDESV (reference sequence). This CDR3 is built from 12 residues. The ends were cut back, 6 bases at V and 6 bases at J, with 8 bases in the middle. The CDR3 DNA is TGTGCCAGCAGACGCAAAGATGAAAAACTGTTTTTT. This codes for CASRRKDEKLFF.

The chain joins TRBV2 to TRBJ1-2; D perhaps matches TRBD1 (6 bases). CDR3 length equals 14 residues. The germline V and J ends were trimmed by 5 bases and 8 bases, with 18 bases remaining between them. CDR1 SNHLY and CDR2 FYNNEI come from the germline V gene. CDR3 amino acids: CASSQPTGSGGYTF. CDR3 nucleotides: TGTGCCAGCAGTCAACCTACAGGGTCTGGAGGCTACACCTTC.

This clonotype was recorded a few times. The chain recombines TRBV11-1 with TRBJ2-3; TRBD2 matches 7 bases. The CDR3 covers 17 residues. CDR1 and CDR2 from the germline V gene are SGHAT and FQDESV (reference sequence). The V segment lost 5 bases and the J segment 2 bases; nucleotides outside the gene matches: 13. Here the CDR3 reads CASSLGLRGKTTDTQYF. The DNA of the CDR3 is TGTGCCAGCAGCCTAGGCTTGCGGGGGAAAACCACAGATACGCAGTATTTT.

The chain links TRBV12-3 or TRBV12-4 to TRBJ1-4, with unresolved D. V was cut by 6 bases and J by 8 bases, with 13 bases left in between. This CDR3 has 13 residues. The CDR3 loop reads CASRTAAGEKLFF. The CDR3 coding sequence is TGTGCCAGCAGAACGGCCGCGGGCGAAAAACTGTTTTTT.

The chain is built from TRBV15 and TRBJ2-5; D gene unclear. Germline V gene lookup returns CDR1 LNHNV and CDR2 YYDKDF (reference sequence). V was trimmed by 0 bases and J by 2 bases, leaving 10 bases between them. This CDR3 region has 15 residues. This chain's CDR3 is CATSRDGARQETQYF. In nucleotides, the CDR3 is TGTGCCACCAGCAGAGATGGCGCTAGACAAGAGACCCAGTACTTC.

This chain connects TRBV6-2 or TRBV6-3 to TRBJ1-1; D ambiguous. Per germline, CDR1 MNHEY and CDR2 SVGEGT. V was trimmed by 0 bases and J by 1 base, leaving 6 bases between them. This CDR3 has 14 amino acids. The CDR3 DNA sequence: TGTGCCAGCAGTTACTCGCGGCAGAACACTGAAGCTTTCTTT. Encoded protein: CASSYSRQNTEAFF.

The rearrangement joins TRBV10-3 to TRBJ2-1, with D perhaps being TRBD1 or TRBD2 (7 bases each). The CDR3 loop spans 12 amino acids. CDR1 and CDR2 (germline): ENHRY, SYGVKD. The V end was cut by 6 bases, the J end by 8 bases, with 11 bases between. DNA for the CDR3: TGTGCCATCAGCCCAGGGGGGGATGAGCAGTTCTTC. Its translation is CAISPGGDEQFF.

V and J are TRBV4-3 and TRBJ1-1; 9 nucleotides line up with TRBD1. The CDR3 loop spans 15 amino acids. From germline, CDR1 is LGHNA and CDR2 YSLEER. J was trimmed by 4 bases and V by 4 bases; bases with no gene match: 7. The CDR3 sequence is CASSLMGQGSTEAFF. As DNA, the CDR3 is TGCGCCAGCAGCCTGATGGGACAGGGATCCACTGAAGCTTTCTTT.

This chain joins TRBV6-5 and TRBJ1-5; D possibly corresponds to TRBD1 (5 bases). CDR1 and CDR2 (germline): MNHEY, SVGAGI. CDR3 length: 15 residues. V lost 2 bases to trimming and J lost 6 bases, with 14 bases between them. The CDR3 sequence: CASSYGGGAGQPQHF. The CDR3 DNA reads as TGTGCCAGCAGTTACGGAGGTGGGGCCGGTCAGCCCCAGCATTTT.

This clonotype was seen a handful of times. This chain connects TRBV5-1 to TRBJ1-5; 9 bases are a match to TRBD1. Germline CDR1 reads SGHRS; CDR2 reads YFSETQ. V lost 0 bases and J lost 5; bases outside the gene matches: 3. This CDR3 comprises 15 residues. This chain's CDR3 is CASSLGGQGDQPQHF. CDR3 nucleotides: TGCGCCAGCAGCTTGGGGGGACAGGGTGATCAGCCCCAGCATTTT. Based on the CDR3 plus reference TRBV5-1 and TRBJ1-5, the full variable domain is KAGVTQTPRYLIKTRGQQVTLSCSPISGHRSVSWYQQTPGQGLQFLFEYFSETQRNKGNFPGRFSGRQFSNSRSEMNVSTLELGDSALYLCASSLGGQGDQPQHFGDGTRLSIL.